This TCR beta chain was captured by sequencing in a study of blood T cell repertoires in COVID-19. Study background: The samples span acute and convalescent COVID-19 from the United States, Italy and Spain. T cells, B-cell-depleted T cells, or PBMCs supplied cDNA or gDNA.

In the original processing: It was from reference gene primer amplification that nucleated cell counts were estimated. The table came from immunoSEQ multiplex PCR; TCRdb's copy has only in-frame clones and leaves some out. V and J calls and clone size are as listed in that table; D and trimming were resolved from the DNA. The data show more than 75,000 clones, with over 75% seen just once and roughly 15% held by the top ten. The source material was peripheral blood. The source is a woman in her 70s with acute or convalescent COVID-19.

The CDR3 loop reads CASSPRGRNDGYTF. The CDR3 DNA is TGTGCCAGCAGTCCCCGGGGAAGGAACGACGGCTACACCTTC. The chain couples TRBV25-1 to TRBJ1-2; D remains unclear. The CDR3 is made up of 14 amino acids. V was cut by 5 bases and J by 8 bases, with 18 bases left in between. Germline CDR1 reads MGHDK; CDR2 reads SYGVNS.